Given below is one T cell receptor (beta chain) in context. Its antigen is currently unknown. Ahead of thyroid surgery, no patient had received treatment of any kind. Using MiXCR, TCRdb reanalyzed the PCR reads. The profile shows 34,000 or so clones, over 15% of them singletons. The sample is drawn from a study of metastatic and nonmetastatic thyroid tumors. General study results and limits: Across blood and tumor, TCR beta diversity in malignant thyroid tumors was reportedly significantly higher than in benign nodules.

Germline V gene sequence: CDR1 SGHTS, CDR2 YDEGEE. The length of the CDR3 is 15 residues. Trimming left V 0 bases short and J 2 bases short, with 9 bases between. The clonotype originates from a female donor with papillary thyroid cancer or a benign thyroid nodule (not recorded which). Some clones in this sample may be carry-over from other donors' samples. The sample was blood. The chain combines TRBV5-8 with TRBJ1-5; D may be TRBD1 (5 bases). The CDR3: CASSLDGTGNQPQHF. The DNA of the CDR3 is TGTGCCAGCAGCTTGGACGGGACTGGCAATCAGCCCCAGCATTTT.